This T cell receptor beta chain was identified during a study of OX40 agonist ivuxolimab in advanced cancers. For the study at large: Each dose-escalation patient presented with hepatocellular carcinoma, melanoma, renal cell or head and neck cancer. General observations from the study: Among expanded peripheral T cells, antigen specificity went undetermined. Dosing at 0.1 to 3.0 mg/kg was accompanied by clonal expansion of CD4+ and CD8+ blood T cells by week 6.

Comments on this clone: Antigen: not known.

Produced via immunoSEQ multiplex PCR; TCRdb's table is partial and in-frame only. The sample comprises roughly 71,000 clones, about 89% of which are singletons, and roughly 15% rests with the top ten. Any history of autoimmune disease or systemic immunosuppression disqualified patients. This CDR3 is 13 amino acids long. Deletions cut 1 base from V and 5 bases from J, with 8 bases between. Germline-derived CDR1 and CDR2 are LGHNA and YNFKEQ. V usage is TRBV4-2 and J usage is TRBJ2-5; weak D call: TRBD2 (6 bases). This clonotype was sampled from an adult with an advanced solid tumor such as melanoma, head and neck, liver or kidney cancer. The sample here was CD4+ or CD8+ T cells sorted from blood, taken in a trial of the OX40 agonist ivuxolimab. The CDR3 sequence is CASSQAGEETQYF. The CDR3 DNA reads as TGTGCCAGCAGCCAAGCGGGAGAGGAGACCCAGTACTTC.